This record covers a single T cell receptor (beta chain). Its antigen is unknown. Within the sample, other DNA sequences also encode this same CDR3. With 60 Vbeta and 13 Jbeta primers, the PCR was carried out. Profiled with immunoSEQ multiplex PCR; TCRdb holds only in-frame clones, not every one. This sample yields tens of thousands of clones, of which less than 65% are seen a single time; roughly 6% belongs to the top ten. This sample is part of a study of cytomegalovirus exposure and HLA in healthy donors. Regarding the study as a whole: Later genetic work tied a missense DCLRE1C variant to beta-chain V and J trimming. Sequencing likely produced, as an artifact, a cluster of highly shared sequence variants. An ancestry cluster, one associated with Asian ancestry, reportedly showed fewer N-insertions than the roughly 670-donor mean in a later analysis.

The source of this sequence is a woman aged 25 to 39 in good health and CMV-seronegative. The sample taken for sequencing was PBMCs.

For the CDR3, the DNA is TGTGCCAGCAGCTTGGTGGGAGCTAACTATGGCTACACCTTC. This translates into CASSLVGANYGYTF. This rearrangement joins TRBV5-6 to TRBJ1-2; D unclear. CDR1 and CDR2 from the germline V gene are SGHDT and YYEEEE. The CDR3 loop spans 14 amino acids. Trimming stripped 0 bases from V and 0 bases from J, with 6 bases between.